The rows below give T cell receptor beta chains drawn from one sample of a study of T cells after posttransplantation cyclophosphamide. Generated by immunoSEQ multiplex PCR, the TCRdb table keeps only in-frame clones and is missing some. The table shows fewer than 8,000 clones, with approximately 84% occurring only once. The input for sequencing was CD8+ T cells sorted from PBMCs, taken 1404 days after allogeneic stem cell transplant with posttransplant cyclophosphamide. All receptors derive from a female patient aged 50-59 years who received an allogeneic stem cell transplant from a related donor, was CMV-positive, and had no GVHD. Some T cells may possibly be graft donor cells. Each CDR3 is given with its conserved first and last residue. D genes are given only for firm matches. Only part of the rows carry a size: once, few, many, or a class if the clone is expanded.

size | J | V | D | CDR3 | DNA
few | TRBJ1-3 | TRBV5-5 | NA | CASSLGGFSGNTIYF | TGTGCCAGCAGCTTGGGCGGATTCTCTGGAAACACCATATATTTT
NA | TRBJ2-2 | TRBV15 | NA | CATSRDKGRRANTGELFF | TGTGCCACCAGCAGAGATAAGGGGCGGCGAGCGAACACCGGGGAGCTGTTTTTT
NA | TRBJ2-5 | TRBV28 | TRBD2 | CASLSRGLAEETQYF | TGTGCCAGCCTATCCCGGGGACTAGCGGAAGAGACCCAGTACTTC
NA | TRBJ1-2 | TRBV28 | TRBD1 | CASYAALGQGMKGDYGYTF | TGTGCCAGTTATGCTGCTCTAGGACAGGGGATGAAGGGGGACTATGGCTACACCTTC
NA | TRBJ1-1 | TRBV15 | NA | CATSSDSSNTEAFF | TGTGCCACCAGCAGCGACAGCTCGAACACTGAAGCTTTCTTT
NA | TRBJ1-2 | TRBV5-4 | TRBD1 | CASSSGLGQGTYGYTF | TGTGCCAGCAGCTCGGGTCTGGGACAGGGTACCTATGGCTACACCTTC
few | TRBJ2-5 | TRBV27 | TRBD2 | CASSLASGQETQYF | TGTGCCAGCAGTTTAGCTAGCGGCCAAGAGACCCAGTACTTC
once | TRBJ2-5 | TRBV18 | NA | CASSPPSVAAYDYQETQYF | TGTGCCAGCTCACCACCTTCGGTAGCGGCATATGATTACCAAGAGACCCAGTACTTC
NA | TRBJ1-4 | TRBV4-1 | NA | CASSQEPDSATNEKLFF | TGCGCCAGCAGCCAAGAACCCGACAGTGCAACTAATGAAAAACTGTTTTTT
NA | TRBJ2-1 | TRBV27 | TRBD2 | CASSFFPPGLADNEQFF | TGTGCCAGCAGTTTTTTCCCCCCGGGACTAGCGGACAATGAGCAGTTCTTC
few | TRBJ1-1 | TRBV11-2 | NA | CASSSTSPEAFF | TGTGCCAGCAGCTCCACTAGCCCTGAAGCTTTCTTT
few | TRBJ2-7 | TRBV27 | TRBD1 | CASSWGTGPYEQYF | TGTGCCAGCAGTTGGGGGACAGGGCCCTACGAGCAGTACTTC
NA | TRBJ2-2 | TRBV4-3 | NA | CASSQEWEQEWVTGELFF | TGCGCCAGCAGCCAAGAATGGGAGCAGGAATGGGTGACCGGGGAGCTGTTTTTT
NA | TRBJ1-2 | TRBV30 | NA | CAWTQGSYYGYTF | TGTGCCTGGACACAGGGATCATACTATGGCTACACCTTC
NA | TRBJ2-3 | TRBV7-7 | NA | CASSLVSSTDTQYF | TGTGCCAGCAGCTTAGTTAGCAGTACAGATACGCAGTATTTT
NA | TRBJ2-5 | TRBV19 | TRBD2 | CASSNYDGSSGRAGETQYF | TGTGCCAGTAGTAACTACGATGGGTCTAGCGGGAGGGCCGGAGAGACCCAGTACTTC
NA | TRBJ2-7 | TRBV7-2 | NA | CASSSNLIHEQYF | TGTGCCAGCAGCTCAAACCTAATCCACGAGCAGTACTTC
NA | TRBJ2-7 | TRBV29-1 | TRBD2 | CSVVGLAGSYEQYF | TGCAGCGTTGTGGGTCTAGCGGGATCCTACGAGCAGTACTTC
NA | TRBJ1-1 | TRBV18 | NA | CASSSNGDTEAFF | TGTGCCAGCTCATCAAACGGGGACACTGAAGCTTTTTTT
NA | TRBJ2-7 | TRBV11-2 | TRBD2 | CASSVTSGDLYEQYF | TGTGCCAGCAGCGTTACTAGCGGGGATCTCTACGAGCAGTACTTC
NA | TRBJ1-2 | TRBV6-5 | NA | CASSYSFRGTNYGYTF | TGTGCCAGCAGTTACTCATTTAGGGGAACTAACTATGGCTACACCTTC
NA | TRBJ1-1 | TRBV11-3 | TRBD1 | CASSSARGGENTEAFF | TGTGCCAGCAGCTCCGCTCGAGGGGGCGAAAACACTGAAGCTTTCTTT
few | TRBJ1-2 | TRBV7-3 | NA | CASSPGTSNYGYTF | TGTGCCAGCAGCCCCGGGACATCTAACTATGGCTACACCTTC
NA | TRBJ2-1 | TRBV7-6 | NA | CASSLDSDYNEQFF | TGTGCCAGCAGCTTAGATAGCGACTACAATGAGCAGTTCTTC
NA | TRBJ2-2 | TRBV27 | NA | CASSPGAGELFF | TGTGCCAGCAGCCCCGGGGCCGGGGAGCTGTTTTTT
NA | TRBJ2-1 | TRBV29-1 | NA | CSVATGNEQFF | TGCAGCGTTGCGACAGGCAATGAGCAGTTCTTC
NA | TRBJ1-2 | TRBV2 | NA | CASSKKPGFGSNYGYTF | TGTGCCAGCAGTAAAAAGCCAGGGTTTGGGTCCAACTATGGCTACACCTTC
NA | TRBJ2-3 | TRBV9 | TRBD2 | CASSVVGREGGTDTQYF | TGTGCCAGCAGCGTAGTAGGGCGGGAGGGAGGAACAGATACGCAGTATTTT
NA | TRBJ2-1 | TRBV11-2 | NA | CASSLEGRPYNEQFF | TGTGCCAGCAGCTTAGAGGGCCGGCCCTACAATGAGCAGTTCTTC
NA | TRBJ2-2 | TRBV29-1 | NA | CSVDISGFTGELFF | TGCAGCGTTGATATTTCAGGGTTCACCGGGGAGCTGTTTTTT
NA | TRBJ2-7 | TRBV5-1 | TRBD2 | CASIPPGTSGFEQYF | TGCGCCAGCATCCCCCCCGGGACTAGCGGTTTCGAGCAGTACTTC
NA | TRBJ1-5 | TRBV27 | NA | CASSFRGPNQPQHF | TGTGCCAGCAGTTTCAGGGGACCTAATCAGCCCCAGCATTTT
NA | TRBJ2-3 | TRBV19 | TRBD2 | CASSIERASGYADTQYF | TGTGCCAGTAGTATAGAAAGGGCTAGCGGGTACGCAGATACGCAGTATTTT
NA | TRBJ1-1 | TRBV7-8 | TRBD1 | CASSHAGTGNTEAFF | TGTGCCAGCAGCCATGCCGGGACAGGGAACACTGAAGCTTTCTTT
NA | TRBJ1-1 | TRBV7-3 | NA | CASSLTALAEAFF | TGTGCCAGCAGCTTAACAGCCCTGGCTGAAGCTTTCTTT
NA | TRBJ2-7 | TRBV5-1 | TRBD1 | CASSYRTGVIYEQYF | TGCGCCAGCAGCTACCGGACAGGGGTGATCTACGAGCAGTACTTC
NA | TRBJ1-5 | TRBV6-5 | TRBD1 | CASSWGTGSNQPQHF | TGTGCCAGCAGTTGGGGGACAGGGAGCAATCAGCCCCAGCATTTT
NA | TRBJ2-5 | TRBV5-4 | TRBD1 | CASSLPGGWQETQYF | TGTGCCAGCAGCTTGCCAGGGGGTTGGCAAGAGACCCAGTACTTC
NA | TRBJ1-1 | TRBV15 | TRBD1 | CATSRLDREERNTEAFF | TGTGCCACCAGCAGATTGGACAGGGAGGAAAGGAACACTGAAGCTTTCTTT
few | TRBJ1-3 | TRBV25-1 | NA | CASSDLGELPGNTIYF | TGTGCCAGCAGTGATCTCGGGGAGTTGCCTGGAAACACCATATATTTT
NA | TRBJ1-1 | TRBV7-8 | NA | CASSLAIGTKTNTEAFF | TGTGCCAGCAGCTTAGCGATTGGGACAAAAACGAACACTGAAGCTTTCTTT
once | TRBJ1-2 | TRBV12-2 | NA | CASRWGGSLANYGYTF | TGTGCAAGTCGCTGGGGGGGGTCCCTAGCTAACTATGGCTACACCTTC
NA | TRBJ2-1 | TRBV11-2 | TRBD2 | CASSSRTSGIYSYNEQFF | TGTGCCAGCAGCTCTCGGACTAGCGGGATCTACTCCTACAATGAGCAGTTCTTC
once | TRBJ1-1 | TRBV27 | NA | CASSLSGGRGTEAFF | TGTGCCAGCAGTTTATCCGGGGGGCGAGGCACTGAAGCTTTCTTT
NA | TRBJ2-1 | TRBV7-7 | TRBD1 | CASSLGTAKYNEQFF | TGTGCCAGCAGCCTCGGGACAGCCAAATACAATGAGCAGTTCTTC
NA | TRBJ1-1 | TRBV27 | NA | CASSPGTEAFF | TGTGCCAGCAGTCCCGGGACAGAAGCTTTCTTT
NA | TRBJ2-1 | TRBV6-1 | TRBD2 | CASSDGTSPYNEQFF | TGTGCCAGCAGTGACGGGACTAGCCCCTACAATGAGCAGTTCTTC
NA | TRBJ1-2 | TRBV6-5 | TRBD1 | CASSRIQGAAEGYTF | TGTGCCAGCAGCAGAATACAGGGGGCGGCGGAAGGCTACACCTTC
NA | TRBJ2-3 | TRBV27 | NA | CASSLSFTTPTQYF | TGTGCCAGCAGTTTATCATTCACTACCCCTACGCAGTATTTT
NA | TRBJ2-7 | TRBV6-6 | TRBD1 | CASGIGQGPYEQYF | TGTGCCAGCGGTATCGGACAGGGCCCCTACGAGCAGTACTTC
NA | TRBJ2-1 | TRBV11-2 | TRBD1 | CASSKGRDSSYNEQFF | TGTGCCAGCAGCAAGGGCCGGGACAGCTCCTACAATGAGCAGTTCTTC